A selection of T cell receptor beta chains follows, all from one sample in a study of PD-1 blockade in classical Hodgkin lymphoma. TCRdb's copy holds only in-frame clones and misses some; the assay was immunoSEQ multiplex PCR. Seen here are about 72,000 clones, approximately 94% observed once, and the top ten hold 8%. The specimen was peripheral blood mononuclear cells (PBMCs), collected at baseline. These receptors were taken from a human donor with classical Hodgkin lymphoma. The CDR3 runs from the conserved cysteine through the conserved F or W. The D gene is left open where the match is weak. The listing skips clone size in some rows; elsewhere it reads once, few, many or a size class.

D: -; V: TRBV7-4; J: TRBJ1-5; size: few; CDR3: CASSLRTVRPNQPQHF; DNA: TGTGCCAGCAGCTTAAGGACAGTCCGACCAAATCAGCCCCAGCATTTT
D: -; V: TRBV19; J: TRBJ2-7; size: once; CDR3: CASSEEDRSSYEQYF; DNA: TGTGCCAGTAGTGAAGAGGACAGAAGCTCCTACGAGCAGTACTTC
D: TRBD2; V: TRBV10-3; J: TRBJ2-7; size: -; CDR3: CAISEGTSDKYEQYF; DNA: TGTGCCATCAGTGAGGGGACTAGCGATAAGTACGAGCAGTACTTC
D: -; V: TRBV25-1; J: TRBJ1-2; size: -; CDR3: CASSEWGVNYGYTF; DNA: TGTGCCAGCAGTGAATGGGGGGTCAACTATGGCTACACCTTC
D: -; V: TRBV6-5; J: TRBJ1-1; size: -; CDR3: CASSYSGGNTEAFF; DNA: TGTGCCAGCAGTTACTCGGGGGGGAACACTGAAGCTTTCTTT
D: TRBD1; V: TRBV28; J: TRBJ2-7; size: -; CDR3: CASVFRDRGFYEQYF; DNA: TGTGCCAGTGTCTTCCGGGACAGGGGCTTCTACGAGCAGTACTTC
D: TRBD2; V: TRBV2; J: TRBJ2-5; size: -; CDR3: CASSDRLAGPGETQYF; DNA: TGTGCCAGCAGTGATCGACTAGCGGGGCCGGGGGAGACCCAGTACTTC
D: -; V: TRBV30; J: TRBJ1-3; size: -; CDR3: CAWSSGDPGNTIYF; DNA: TGTGCCTGGAGTTCAGGGGATCCTGGAAACACCATATATTTT
D: -; V: TRBV4-2; J: TRBJ2-7; size: -; CDR3: CASSQAGREQYF; DNA: TGTGCCAGCAGCCAAGCAGGTCGGGAGCAGTACTTC
D: -; V: TRBV21-1; J: TRBJ1-6; size: -; CDR3: CASSKGGNSPLHF; DNA: TGTGCCAGCAGCAAAGGGGGTAATTCACCCCTCCACTTT
D: -; V: TRBV30; J: TRBJ1-6; size: -; CDR3: CAWSDREGSPLHF; DNA: TGTGCCTGGAGTGACAGGGAGGGATCACCCCTCCACTTT
D: TRBD1; V: TRBV19; J: TRBJ2-7; size: -; CDR3: CASSIPLTGTGRYEQYF; DNA: TGTGCCAGTAGTATTCCCTTAACCGGGACAGGGCGCTACGAGCAGTACTTC
D: TRBD2; V: TRBV9; J: TRBJ2-5; size: once; CDR3: CASSVAAGVRETQYF; DNA: TGTGCCAGCAGCGTAGCAGCGGGAGTTCGGGAGACCCAGTACTTC
D: TRBD1; V: TRBV12-5; J: TRBJ2-3; size: once; CDR3: CASGLARDSSTDTQYF; DNA: TGTGCTAGTGGTTTGGCGAGGGACAGCAGCACAGATACGCAGTATTTT
D: -; V: TRBV9; J: TRBJ1-1; size: -; CDR3: CASSVEGHSNTEAFF; DNA: TGTGCCAGCAGCGTAGAGGGACACTCGAACACTGAAGCTTTCTTT
D: TRBD2; V: TRBV6-5; J: TRBJ2-5; size: -; CDR3: CASSYSGEGETQYF; DNA: TGTGCCAGCAGTTACTCCGGGGAGGGGGAGACCCAGTACTTC
D: -; V: TRBV10-3; J: TRBJ2-1; size: once; CDR3: CAISDRVSSYNEQFF; DNA: TGTGCCATCAGTGACCGGGTGAGCTCCTACAATGAGCAGTTCTTC
D: -; V: TRBV30; J: TRBJ1-5; size: -; CDR3: CAWSVAGKDQPQHF; DNA: TGTGCCTGGAGTGTAGCAGGGAAAGATCAGCCCCAGCATTTT
D: -; V: TRBV5-6; J: TRBJ1-2; size: -; CDR3: CASSLTLLESYGYTF; DNA: TGTGCCAGCAGCTTGACTTTGTTGGAAAGCTATGGCTACACCTTC
D: -; V: TRBV19; J: TRBJ1-5; size: -; CDR3: CASSISWGNSNQPQHF; DNA: TGTGCCAGTAGTATAAGCTGGGGAAATAGCAATCAGCCCCAGCATTTT
D: -; V: TRBV9; J: TRBJ1-6; size: -; CDR3: CASSVRREAVSYNSPLHF; DNA: TGTGCCAGCAGCGTCCGCAGGGAAGCGGTAAGCTATAATTCACCCCTCCACTTT
D: -; V: TRBV7-9; J: TRBJ1-3; size: -; CDR3: CASSRDVGSVAGNTIYF; DNA: TGTGCCAGCAGCCGGGACGTAGGAAGTGTCGCTGGAAACACCATATATTTT
D: TRBD2; V: TRBV27; J: TRBJ2-5; size: -; CDR3: CASRLTMTSGGGRETQYF; DNA: TGTGCCAGCAGACTCACTATGACTAGCGGGGGAGGTCGGGAGACCCAGTACTTC
D: -; V: TRBV12-5; J: TRBJ2-5; size: -; CDR3: CASTLRGRQETQYF; DNA: TGTGCTAGCACACTTAGGGGCCGACAGGAGACCCAGTACTTC
D: -; V: TRBV7-3; J: TRBJ2-2; size: -; CDR3: CASSPQGLQGFLNPNTGELFF; DNA: TGTGCCAGCAGCCCTCAGGGCCTACAGGGATTTTTAAACCCGAACACCGGGGAGCTGTTTTTT
D: -; V: TRBV11-2; J: TRBJ2-1; size: -; CDR3: CASSLIAQGNEQFF; DNA: TGTGCCAGCAGCTTAATCGCGCAGGGGAATGAGCAGTTCTTC
D: TRBD2; V: TRBV19; J: TRBJ2-7; size: -; CDR3: CASSIDGLAGNYEQYF; DNA: TGTGCCAGTAGTATAGATGGACTAGCGGGGAACTACGAGCAGTACTTC
D: TRBD2; V: TRBV5-4; J: TRBJ2-1; size: medium-sized; CDR3: CASSLKTSGATSYNEQFF; DNA: TGTGCCAGCAGCTTAAAGACTAGCGGGGCGACCTCCTACAATGAGCAGTTCTTC